These T cell receptor beta chains were read from a single sample in a study of cytomegalovirus exposure and HLA in healthy donors. The method was immunoSEQ multiplex PCR; TCRdb's version includes in-frame clones alone and lacks a portion of them. Of about 160,000 clones listed, roughly 89% were seen once; the top ten hold over 4%. The sample comprised PBMCs. The receptors were sampled from a man aged 18-30 years in good health and CMV-seropositive. The CDR3 runs from the conserved cysteine through the conserved F or W. A D gene is named only where the DNA matches it firmly. Not all rows give a size; the values are once, few, many and, for expanded clones, a class.

V: TRBV27; size: .; D: .; J: TRBJ2-7; DNA: TGTGCCAGCAGTTTAACTGGCGCCAGGGTTCGCTACGAGCAGTACTTC; CDR3: CASSLTGARVRYEQYF
V: TRBV10-3; size: .; D: TRBD1; J: TRBJ1-2; DNA: TGTGCCATCAGGAGCGGGGGCCGAGACAGGGAGATCAGTAGGAATGGCTACACCTTC; CDR3: CAIRSGGRDREISRNGYTF
V: TRBV6-1; size: .; D: .; J: TRBJ1-4; DNA: TGTGCCAGCAGTGATTTGCGGGCTGCAACTAATGAAAAACTGTTTTTT; CDR3: CASSDLRAATNEKLFF
V: TRBV19; size: .; D: .; J: TRBJ2-5; DNA: TGTGCCAGTAGTATAGGGCCTAGAGAGACCCAGTACTTC; CDR3: CASSIGPRETQYF
V: TRBV5-6; size: .; D: TRBD1; J: TRBJ1-1; DNA: TGTGCCAGCAGCTGGGGACAGGGACGCACTGAAGCTTTCTTT; CDR3: CASSWGQGRTEAFF
V: TRBV15; size: .; D: .; J: TRBJ2-7; DNA: TGTGCCACCAGCAGAGCCCGCAGCTCCTACGAGCAGTACTTC; CDR3: CATSRARSSYEQYF
V: TRBV29-1; size: few; D: .; J: TRBJ2-7; DNA: TGCAGCGTTGAAGAGGCCAGCGGGCCCTACGAGCAGTACTTC; CDR3: CSVEEASGPYEQYF
V: TRBV9; size: .; D: .; J: TRBJ2-1; DNA: TGTGCCAGCAGCGTAGATTCGGGCTCCTACAATGAGCAGTTCTTC; CDR3: CASSVDSGSYNEQFF
V: TRBV30; size: .; D: TRBD1; J: TRBJ2-5; DNA: TGTGCCTGGGCAGGGGGATTGGAGGAGACCCAGTACTTC; CDR3: CAWAGGLEETQYF
V: TRBV12-5; size: .; D: TRBD2; J: TRBJ2-1; DNA: TGTGCTAGTGGTTTGGTAACTAGCGGCAATGAGCAGTTCTTC; CDR3: CASGLVTSGNEQFF
V: TRBV4-1; size: .; D: .; J: TRBJ1-4; DNA: TGCGCCAGCAGACCAATCTTTGGAAGGGAGAAGGGTGAAAAACTGTTTTTT; CDR3: CASRPIFGREKGEKLFF
V: TRBV27; size: .; D: TRBD2; J: TRBJ2-1; DNA: TGTGCCAGCAGCTTAGCGGGAGTTTCCTACAATGAGCAGTTCTTC; CDR3: CASSLAGVSYNEQFF
V: TRBV5-1; size: .; D: TRBD1; J: TRBJ1-4; DNA: TGCGCCAGCAGGGACAGGTGGAATGAAAAACTGTTTTTT; CDR3: CASRDRWNEKLFF
V: TRBV7-6; size: .; D: .; J: TRBJ1-1; DNA: TGTGCCAGCAGCTTAGCGTTATGGTCCCCAAACCCAGACAGTGCCACTGAAGCTTTCTTT; CDR3: CASSLALWSPNPDSATEAFF
V: TRBV6-6; size: .; D: TRBD2; J: TRBJ2-5; DNA: TGTGCCAGCACCGAGCGGGAGCGGATCGAGACCCAGTACTTC; CDR3: CASTERERIETQYF
V: TRBV5-4; size: .; D: .; J: TRBJ2-5; DNA: TGTGCCAGCAGCTTCGGGGGCCAAGAGACCCAGTACTTC; CDR3: CASSFGGQETQYF
V: TRBV30; size: .; D: TRBD1; J: TRBJ1-3; DNA: TGTGCCTGGCTCCAACAGGGGTTAGGAAACACCATATATTTT; CDR3: CAWLQQGLGNTIYF
V: TRBV4-2; size: .; D: .; J: TRBJ2-7; DNA: TGTGCCAGCAGCCAAGGCAGGGACTACGAGCAGTACTTC; CDR3: CASSQGRDYEQYF
V: TRBV5-4; size: .; D: TRBD2; J: TRBJ2-7; DNA: TGTGCCAGCAGCTTTCGAACTAGCGGCATCTCCTACGAGCAGTACTTC; CDR3: CASSFRTSGISYEQYF
V: TRBV11-2; size: few; D: .; J: TRBJ1-5; DNA: TGTGCCAGCAGCTCAGGGTGGATAGGCCAGCCCCAGCATTTT; CDR3: CASSSGWIGQPQHF
V: TRBV5-1; size: .; D: TRBD1; J: TRBJ1-3; DNA: TGCGCCAGCAGCTCAGGGACAGCTCCCGGATATCGGAACACCATATATTTT; CDR3: CASSSGTAPGYRNTIYF
V: TRBV4-1; size: once; D: TRBD2; J: TRBJ2-7; DNA: TGCGCCAGCAGCCTTACTAGCGGGATTGAGCAGTACTTC; CDR3: CASSLTSGIEQYF
V: TRBV5-1; size: .; D: TRBD2; J: TRBJ2-5; DNA: TGCGCCAGCAGCTTGGGGTCTAGCGGGGCGCTGGTAGGGGAGACCCAGTACTTC; CDR3: CASSLGSSGALVGETQYF
V: TRBV4-1; size: .; D: .; J: TRBJ2-5; DNA: TGCGCCAGCGAAGGGGGGGGAGGCCAAGAGACCCAGTACTTC; CDR3: CASEGGGGQETQYF
V: TRBV5-1; size: .; D: TRBD1; J: TRBJ2-3; DNA: TGCGCCAGCAGCCCGGGGACAGGGGAGACAGATACGCAGTATTTT; CDR3: CASSPGTGETDTQYF
V: TRBV19; size: .; D: .; J: TRBJ1-1; DNA: TGTGCCAGTAGTGTGGGACACGGCACTGAAGCTTTCTTT; CDR3: CASSVGHGTEAFF
V: TRBV2; size: .; D: TRBD2; J: TRBJ2-7; DNA: TGTGCCAGGGGGGTAGCGGGGGGATCCTACGAGCAGTACTTC; CDR3: CARGVAGGSYEQYF